Below are 14 T cell receptor beta chains sequenced from a single sample in a study of blood T cells in healthy people across ages. For the second PCR, which ran for roughly 6 to 12 cycles, a sample-barcoded 5' primer and a J-beta primer mix were used. TCRdb re-derived calls from the 5' RACE reads in MiXCR, one entry per CDR3 protein. Among nearly 800,000 distinct CDR3 sequences listed, roughly three fifths were seen once. Sequenced sample: blood. Every receptor here comes from a man aged 40-49 years in good health.

This clonotype has a count of ten or more. The chain has TRBV13 and TRBJ2-4; D may be TRBD1 (6 bases). V was cut by 5 bases and J by 0 bases, with 17 bases left in between. Germline V gene data show CDR1 as PRHDT and CDR2 as FYEKMQ (reference sequence). This CDR3 has 17 amino acids. CDR3 amino acids: CASSGQPFRGAKNIQYF. Written as DNA, the CDR3 is TGTGCCAGCAGCGGACAGCCATTCAGGGGAGCCAAAAACATTCAGTACTTC.

The table lists this clonotype with a few counts. The chain recombines TRBV29-1 with TRBJ2-4; D gene ambiguous. The end of the DNA aligns better with TRBJ2-5, so the J call may be wrong. The germline gives CDR1 SQVTM, CDR2 ANQGSEA. This CDR3 is built from 14 residues. The CDR3 DNA reads TGCAGCGTTGAAGGCCAAAGTGGGCAAGAGACCCAGTACTTC. Translation: CSVEGQSGQETQYF.

The chain joins TRBV12-3 or TRBV12-4 to TRBJ2-7, with TRBD1 identical over 7 bases. V was pared by 6 bases and J by 9 bases, with 8 bases of the junction left unmatched. This CDR3 is built from 12 residues. The CDR3 bases are TGTGCCAGCAGCCCTGACAGGGTTAGGCAGTACTTC. Amino acids: CASSPDRVRQYF.

The rearrangement uses TRBV29-1 and TRBJ2-5, with 7 bases aligning to TRBD1. The CDR3 totals 13 residues. Germline assignment: CDR1 SQVTM and CDR2 ANQGSEA. Trimming cost V 6 bases and J 5 bases; bases outside gene matches: 9. The CDR3 DNA sequence: TGCAGCGTCGCGAAGACAGGGATGGAGACCCAGTACTTC. Translated, it gives CSVAKTGMETQYF.

This clonotype was observed a handful of times. CDR3 protein: CSVEGELAGGLSYNEQFF. The CDR3 nucleotides read TGCAGCGTGGAGGGGGAGCTAGCGGGGGGCCTCTCCTACAATGAGCAGTTCTTC. The V and J genes are TRBV29-1 and TRBJ2-1; 11 bases match TRBD2. CDR1 is SQVTM, CDR2 ANQGSEA, per germline. This CDR3 comprises 18 residues. With V trimmed by 6 bases and J by 0 bases, 13 bases remained unmatched.

The chain is built from TRBV7-9 and TRBJ1-1, with D maybe TRBD1 (5 bases). V was cut by 4 bases and J by 0 bases, with 12 bases left in between. CDR1 is SEHNR and CDR2 is FQNEAQ in the germline V gene (reference sequence). The CDR3 length is 15 residues. The CDR3 spells CASSWGTRVNTEAFF. The CDR3 region has the DNA TGTGCCAGCAGCTGGGGGACGAGAGTGAACACTGAAGCTTTCTTT.

This clonotype showed up just a few times. The chain couples TRBV12-5 to TRBJ2-7; D not resolved. Trimming shortened V by 6 bases and J by 6 bases, and 9 bases separated the two germline ends. Looked up from germline, CDR1 is LGHNT and CDR2 is FRNRAP. CDR3 length equals 11 residues. CDR3 bases: TGTGCTAGTGGCCGAGAGGCCGAGCAGTACTTC. Encoded protein: CASGREAEQYF.

This clonotype has just a few counts. The chain combines TRBV6-1 with TRBJ2-3, with 10 bases identical to TRBD2. The CDR3 contains 14 residues. Germline assignment: CDR1 MNHNS and CDR2 SASEGT. V lost 6 bases and J lost 10; bases outside the gene matches: 10. CDR3 protein: CASSTSGVFSAQYF. CDR3 in DNA: TGTGCCAGCAGCACTAGCGGGGTGTTTTCCGCGCAGTATTTT.

The V and J genes are TRBV19 and TRBJ2-5; 8 bases align to TRBD1. The V and J ends lost 7 bases and 7 bases, in that order; junction bases with no gene match: 17. There are 16 residues in the CDR3. Germline V CDR1 and CDR2: LNHDA, SQIVND (reference sequence). Here the CDR3 reads CASTSTQGALFGTQYF. In DNA, the CDR3 is TGTGCCAGTACCAGCACTCAGGGGGCTCTTTTCGGGACCCAGTACTTC.

The chain employs TRBV4-2 and TRBJ2-1; 10 bases line up with TRBD2. The CDR3 extends over 16 amino acids. Germline CDR1 reads LGHNA; CDR2 reads YNFKEQ. Germline trimming cut 1 base from V and 4 bases from J; bases unmatched to any gene: 4. The CDR3 region is CASSQVAAGGYNEQFF. The CDR3 region has the DNA TGTGCCAGCAGCCAAGTTGCAGCGGGAGGGTACAATGAGCAGTTCTTC.

This chain connects TRBV6-5 to TRBJ2-1; TRBD2 agrees at 8 bases. The V gene end was trimmed by 6 bases and the J gene end by 0 bases; junction bases not matched to a gene: 7. The germline V gene encodes CDR1 MNHEY and CDR2 SVGAGI. The CDR3 runs to 16 residues. The CDR3 region has the DNA TGTGCCAGCAGGACGGGGGGGCTTCACTCCTACAATGAGCAGTTCTTC. This gives the protein CASRTGGLHSYNEQFF.

The gene calls are TRBV5-1 and TRBJ2-5; TRBD2 matches at 10 bases. V shed 4 bases and J 11 bases; nucleotides not matched to a gene: 23. The CDR3 spans 18 residues. The germline CDR1 and CDR2 sequences are SGHRS and YFSETQ. The CDR3 sequence is CASSAVAGGSSPYNEQYF. In DNA, the CDR3 is TGCGCCAGCAGCGCAGTAGCGGGAGGTTCCAGCCCCTACAATGAGCAGTACTTC. Supplemented by reference TRBV5-1 and TRBJ2-5, the full variable domain reads KAGVTQTPRYLIKTRGQQVTLSCSPISGHRSVSWYQQTPGQGLQFLFEYFSETQRNKGNFPGRFSGRQFSNSRSEMNVSTLELGDSALYLCASSAVAGGSSPYNEQYFGPGTRLLVL.

This clonotype was counted a few times. The chain is built from TRBV10-3 and TRBJ2-7, with D possibly matching TRBD1 (6 bases). CDR1 and CDR2 from the germline V gene are ENHRY and SYGVKD. V lost 3 bases and J lost 4, with 10 bases in between. There are 13 residues in the CDR3. The CDR3 is CAISETGLYEQYF. In nucleotides, the CDR3 is TGTGCCATCAGTGAAACAGGGCTGTACGAGCAGTACTTC.

This sequence joins TRBV27 and TRBJ2-3; D gene uncertain. The CDR3 extends over 16 amino acids. In germline, CDR1 is MNHEY, CDR2 SMNVEV (reference sequence). The germline V and J ends were trimmed by 3 bases and 1 base, with 14 bases remaining between them. Written as DNA, the CDR3 is TGTGCCAGCAGTTTTGCGACGGTTCTGGGCACAGATACGCAGTATTTT. As protein: CASSFATVLGTDTQYF.